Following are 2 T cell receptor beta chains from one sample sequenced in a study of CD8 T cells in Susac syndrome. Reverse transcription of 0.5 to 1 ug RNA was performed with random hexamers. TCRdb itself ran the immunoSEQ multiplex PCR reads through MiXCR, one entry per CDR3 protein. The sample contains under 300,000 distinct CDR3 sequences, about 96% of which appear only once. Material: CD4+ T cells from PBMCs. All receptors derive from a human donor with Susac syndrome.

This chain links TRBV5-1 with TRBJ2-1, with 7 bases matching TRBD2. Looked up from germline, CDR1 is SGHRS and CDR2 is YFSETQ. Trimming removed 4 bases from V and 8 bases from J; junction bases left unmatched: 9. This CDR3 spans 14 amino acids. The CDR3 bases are TGCGCCAGCAGCACCGGGACTACCGGGCATGAGCAGTTCTTC. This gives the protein CASSTGTTGHEQFF.

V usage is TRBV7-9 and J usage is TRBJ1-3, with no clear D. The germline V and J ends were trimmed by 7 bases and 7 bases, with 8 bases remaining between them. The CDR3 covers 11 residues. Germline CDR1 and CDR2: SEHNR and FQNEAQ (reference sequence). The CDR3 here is CASTPVNTIYF. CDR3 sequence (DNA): TGTGCCAGCACCCCAGTTAACACCATATATTTT.